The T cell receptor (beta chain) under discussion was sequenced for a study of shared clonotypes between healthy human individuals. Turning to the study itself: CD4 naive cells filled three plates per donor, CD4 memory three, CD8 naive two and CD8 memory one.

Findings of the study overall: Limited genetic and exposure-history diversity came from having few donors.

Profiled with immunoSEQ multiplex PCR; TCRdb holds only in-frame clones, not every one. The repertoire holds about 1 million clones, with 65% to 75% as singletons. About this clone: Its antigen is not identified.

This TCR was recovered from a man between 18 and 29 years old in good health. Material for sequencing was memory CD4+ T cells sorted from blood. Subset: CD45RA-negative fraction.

CDR3 coding DNA: TGTGCCAGCAGCCCTCACCAGGGGCAGTACTCTGGAAACACCATATATTTT. It translates to CASSPHQGQYSGNTIYF. The chain joins TRBV9 to TRBJ1-3, with a tentative D call TRBD1 (6 bases). This CDR3 is built from 17 residues. The V end was cut by 4 bases, the J end by 0 bases, with 17 bases between. Germline CDR1 and CDR2: SGDLS and YYNGEE. Supplemented by reference TRBV9 and TRBJ1-3, the full variable domain reads DSGVTQTPKHLITATGQRVTLRCSPRSGDLSVYWYQQSLDQGLQFLIQYYNGEERAKGNILERFSAQQFPDLHSELNLSSLELGDSALYFCASSPHQGQYSGNTIYFGEGSWLTVV.